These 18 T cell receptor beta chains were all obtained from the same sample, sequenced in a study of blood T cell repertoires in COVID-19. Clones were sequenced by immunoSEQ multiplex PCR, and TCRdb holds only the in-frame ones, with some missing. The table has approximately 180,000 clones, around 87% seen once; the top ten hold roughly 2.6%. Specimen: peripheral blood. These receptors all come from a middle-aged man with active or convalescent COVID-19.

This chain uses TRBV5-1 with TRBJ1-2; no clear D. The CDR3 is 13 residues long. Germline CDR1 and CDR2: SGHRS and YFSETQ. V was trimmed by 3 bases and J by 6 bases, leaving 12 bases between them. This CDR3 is CASSSNFGDGYTF. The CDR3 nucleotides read TGCGCCAGCAGCTCGAACTTCGGGGATGGCTACACCTTC.

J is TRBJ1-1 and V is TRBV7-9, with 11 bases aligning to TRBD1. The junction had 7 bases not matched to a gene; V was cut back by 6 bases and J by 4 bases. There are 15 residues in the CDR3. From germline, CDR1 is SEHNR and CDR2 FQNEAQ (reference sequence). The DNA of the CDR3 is TGTGCCAGCAGGGATCTGGGGACAGGGGGCACTGAAGCTTTCTTT. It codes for CASRDLGTGGTEAFF.

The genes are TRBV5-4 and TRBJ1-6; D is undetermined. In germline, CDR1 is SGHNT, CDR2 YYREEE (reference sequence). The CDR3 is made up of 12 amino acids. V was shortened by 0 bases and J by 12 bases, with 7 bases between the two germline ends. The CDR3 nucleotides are TGTGCCAGCAGCTTGGACTCCGAACCCCTCCACTTT. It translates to CASSLDSEPLHF.

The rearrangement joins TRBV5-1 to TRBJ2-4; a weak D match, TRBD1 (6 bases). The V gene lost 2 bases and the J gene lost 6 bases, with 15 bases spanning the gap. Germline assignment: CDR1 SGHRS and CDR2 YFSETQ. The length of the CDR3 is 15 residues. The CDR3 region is CASSLTGKGPNIQYF. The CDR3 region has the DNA TGCGCCAGCAGCTTAACAGGGAAGGGACCAAACATTCAGTACTTC. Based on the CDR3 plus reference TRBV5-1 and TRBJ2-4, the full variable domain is KAGVTQTPRYLIKTRGQQVTLSCSPISGHRSVSWYQQTPGQGLQFLFEYFSETQRNKGNFPGRFSGRQFSNSRSEMNVSTLELGDSALYLCASSLTGKGPNIQYFGAGTRLSVL.

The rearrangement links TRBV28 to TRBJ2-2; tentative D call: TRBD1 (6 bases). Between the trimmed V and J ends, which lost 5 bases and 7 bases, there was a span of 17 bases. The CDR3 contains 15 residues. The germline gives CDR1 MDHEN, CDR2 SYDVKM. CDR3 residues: CASSTVQGVGGELFF. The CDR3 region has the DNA TGTGCCAGCAGTACAGTACAGGGTGTAGGCGGGGAGCTGTTTTTT. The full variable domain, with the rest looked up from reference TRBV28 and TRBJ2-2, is DVKVTQSSRYLVKRTGEKVFLECVQDMDHENMFWYRQDPGLGLRLIYFSYDVKMKEKGDIPEGYSVSREKKERFSLILESASTNQTSMYLCASSTVQGVGGELFFGEGSRLTVL.

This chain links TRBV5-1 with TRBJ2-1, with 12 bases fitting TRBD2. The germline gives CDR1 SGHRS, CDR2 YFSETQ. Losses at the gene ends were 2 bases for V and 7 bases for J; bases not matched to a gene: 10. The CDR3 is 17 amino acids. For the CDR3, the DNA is TGCGCCAGCAGCTTACGACTAGCGGGGGCCATAGGGAATGAGCAGTTCTTC. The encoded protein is CASSLRLAGAIGNEQFF.

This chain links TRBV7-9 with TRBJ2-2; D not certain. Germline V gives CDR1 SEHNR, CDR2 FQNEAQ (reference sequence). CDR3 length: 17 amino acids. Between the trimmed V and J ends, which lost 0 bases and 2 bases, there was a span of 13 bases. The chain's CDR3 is CASSLAWVLDNTGELFF. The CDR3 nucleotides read TGTGCCAGCAGCTTAGCGTGGGTGCTAGACAACACCGGGGAGCTGTTTTTT.

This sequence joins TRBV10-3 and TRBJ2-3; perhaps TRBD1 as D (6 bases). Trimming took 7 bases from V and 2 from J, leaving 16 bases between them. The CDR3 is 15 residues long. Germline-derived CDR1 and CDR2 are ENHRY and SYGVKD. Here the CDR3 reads CAIKTGTEYTDTQYF. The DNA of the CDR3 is TGTGCCATCAAAACAGGGACGGAGTACACAGATACGCAGTATTTT.

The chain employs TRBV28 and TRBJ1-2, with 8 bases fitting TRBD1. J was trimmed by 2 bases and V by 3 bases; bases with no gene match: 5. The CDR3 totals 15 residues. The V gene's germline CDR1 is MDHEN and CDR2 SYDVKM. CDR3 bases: TGTGCCAGCAGTTTCCAGGGGGCACAGAACTATGGCTACACCTTC. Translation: CASSFQGAQNYGYTF.

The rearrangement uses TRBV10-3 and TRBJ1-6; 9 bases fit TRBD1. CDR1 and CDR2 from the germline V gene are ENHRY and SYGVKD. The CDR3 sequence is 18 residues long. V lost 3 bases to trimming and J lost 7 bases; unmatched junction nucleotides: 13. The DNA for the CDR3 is TGTGCCATCAGTGATCCCTTTACAGGGGGCGGCTTGAATTCACCCCTCCACTTT. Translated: CAISDPFTGGGLNSPLHF.

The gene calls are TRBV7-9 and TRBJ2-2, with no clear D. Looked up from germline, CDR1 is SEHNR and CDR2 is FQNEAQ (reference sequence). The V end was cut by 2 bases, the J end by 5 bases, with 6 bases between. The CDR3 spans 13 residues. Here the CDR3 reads CASSLPGTGELFF. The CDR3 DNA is TGTGCCAGCAGCTTACCAGGTACCGGGGAGCTGTTTTTT. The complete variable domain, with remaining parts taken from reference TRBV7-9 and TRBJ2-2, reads DTGVSQNPRHKITKRGQNVTFRCDPISEHNRLYWYRQTLGQGPEFLTYFQNEAQLEKSRLLSDRFSAERPKGSFSTLEIQRTEQGDSAMYLCASSLPGTGELFFGEGSRLTVL.

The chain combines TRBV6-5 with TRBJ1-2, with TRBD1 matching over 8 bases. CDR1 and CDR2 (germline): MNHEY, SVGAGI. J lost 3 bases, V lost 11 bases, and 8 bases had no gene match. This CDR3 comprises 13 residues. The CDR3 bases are TGTGCCGCGGGCCGGACAGGGTACTATGGCTACACCTTC. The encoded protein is CAAGRTGYYGYTF.

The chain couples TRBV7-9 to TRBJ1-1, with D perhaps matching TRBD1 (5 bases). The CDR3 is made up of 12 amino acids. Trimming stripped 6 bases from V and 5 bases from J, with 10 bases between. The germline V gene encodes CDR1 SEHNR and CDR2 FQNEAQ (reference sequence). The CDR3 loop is CASRLTGTEAFF. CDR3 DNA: TGTGCCAGCAGGCTAACAGGTACTGAAGCTTTCTTT.

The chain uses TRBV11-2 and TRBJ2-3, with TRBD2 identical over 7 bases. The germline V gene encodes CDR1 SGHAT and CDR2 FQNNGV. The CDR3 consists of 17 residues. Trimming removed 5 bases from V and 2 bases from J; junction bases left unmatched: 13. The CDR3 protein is CASSLRVAGDPTDTQYF. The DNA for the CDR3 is TGTGCCAGCAGCCTCCGAGTGGCGGGGGACCCCACAGATACGCAGTATTTT. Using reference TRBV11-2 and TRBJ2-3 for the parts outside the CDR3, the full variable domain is EAGVAQSPRYKIIEKRQSVAFWCNPISGHATLYWYQQILGQGPKLLIQFQNNGVVDDSQLPKDRFSAERLKGVDSTLKIQPAKLEDSAVYLCASSLRVAGDPTDTQYFGPGTRLTVL.

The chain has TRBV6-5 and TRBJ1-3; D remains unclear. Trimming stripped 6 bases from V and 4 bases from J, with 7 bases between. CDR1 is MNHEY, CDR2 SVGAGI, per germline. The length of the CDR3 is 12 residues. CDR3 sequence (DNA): TGTGCCAGCAGAGGAGGAGGAAACACCATATATTTT. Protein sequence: CASRGGGNTIYF.

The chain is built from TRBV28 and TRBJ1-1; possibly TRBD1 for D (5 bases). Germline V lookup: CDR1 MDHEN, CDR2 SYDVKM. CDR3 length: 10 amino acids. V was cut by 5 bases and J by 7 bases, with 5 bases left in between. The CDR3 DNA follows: TGTGCCAGCAGTGACAGTGAAGCTTTCTTT. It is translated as CASSDSEAFF.

CDR3 sequence reads: CSVESVVEAFF. Written as DNA, the CDR3 is TGCAGCGTTGAATCGGTGGTTGAAGCTTTCTTT. The rearrangement links TRBV29-1 to TRBJ1-1; no reliable D call. Trimming shortened V by 2 bases and J by 7 bases, and 8 bases separated the two germline ends. This CDR3 has 11 amino acids. From germline, CDR1 is SQVTM and CDR2 ANQGSEA.

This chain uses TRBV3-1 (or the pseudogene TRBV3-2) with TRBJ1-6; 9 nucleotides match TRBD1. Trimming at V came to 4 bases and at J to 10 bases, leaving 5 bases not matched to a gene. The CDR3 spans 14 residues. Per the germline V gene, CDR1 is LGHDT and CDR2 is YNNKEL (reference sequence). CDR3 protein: CASSPTGGVSPLHF. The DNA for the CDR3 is TGTGCCAGCAGCCCAACAGGGGGCGTCTCACCCCTCCACTTT.